This TCR beta chain was profiled in a study of T-cell reconstitution after alpha-beta-depleted transplantation in children. Regarding the study as a whole: Newly generated T cells supplied most T-cell counts and diversity one year post-transplant.

Unique molecular identifiers tagged the TCRbeta library. TCRdb re-derived calls from the PCR reads in MiXCR, one entry per CDR3 protein. The table has hundreds of thousands of distinct CDR3 sequences, about an eighth seen once. CDR1 DFQATT and CDR2 SNEGSKA come from the germline V gene (reference sequence). CDR3 length equals 15 residues. The V end lost 4 bases, the J end lost 6 bases, and 19 bases lay between the germline ends. Remarks on this clonotype: Its specificity is unknown.

Source: PBMCs, taken before TCRalphabeta/CD19-depleted stem cell transplant. The clonotype originates from a girl aged 2 to 9 with congenital amegakaryocytic thrombocytopenia, due to receive a stem cell transplant. This chain links TRBV20-1 with TRBJ2-1, with D tentatively TRBD2 (6 bases). CDR3: CSAIRGTSSLNEQFF. CDR3 DNA sequence: TGCAGTGCTATTCGAGGGACTTCCTCCCTCAATGAGCAGTTCTTC.